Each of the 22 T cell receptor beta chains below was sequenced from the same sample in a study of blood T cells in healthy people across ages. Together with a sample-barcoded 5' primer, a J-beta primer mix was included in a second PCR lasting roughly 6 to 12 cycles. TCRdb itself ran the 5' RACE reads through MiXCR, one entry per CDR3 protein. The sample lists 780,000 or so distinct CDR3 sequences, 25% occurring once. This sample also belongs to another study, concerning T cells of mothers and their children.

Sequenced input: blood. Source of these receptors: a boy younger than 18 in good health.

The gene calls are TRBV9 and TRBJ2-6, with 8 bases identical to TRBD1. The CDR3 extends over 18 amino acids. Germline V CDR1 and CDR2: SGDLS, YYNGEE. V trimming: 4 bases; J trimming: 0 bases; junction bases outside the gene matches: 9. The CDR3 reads CASSQQTGVSSGANVLTF. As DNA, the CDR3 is TGTGCCAGCAGCCAACAGACAGGGGTCTCCTCTGGGGCCAACGTCCTGACTTTC.

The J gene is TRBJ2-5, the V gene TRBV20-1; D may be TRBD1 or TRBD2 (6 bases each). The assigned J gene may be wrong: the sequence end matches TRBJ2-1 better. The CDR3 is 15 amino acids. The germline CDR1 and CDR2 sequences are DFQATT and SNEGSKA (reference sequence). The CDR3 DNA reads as TGCAGTGCTAGAAACCCGGGGGCGCGTAACAATGAGCAGTTCTTC. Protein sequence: CSARNPGARNNEQFF.

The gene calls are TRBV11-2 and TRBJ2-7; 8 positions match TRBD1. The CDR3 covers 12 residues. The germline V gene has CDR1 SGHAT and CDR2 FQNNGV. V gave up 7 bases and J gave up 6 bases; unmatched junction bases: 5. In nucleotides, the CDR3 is TGTGCCAGCATGGACAGGGATCTCGAGCAGTACTTC. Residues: CASMDRDLEQYF.

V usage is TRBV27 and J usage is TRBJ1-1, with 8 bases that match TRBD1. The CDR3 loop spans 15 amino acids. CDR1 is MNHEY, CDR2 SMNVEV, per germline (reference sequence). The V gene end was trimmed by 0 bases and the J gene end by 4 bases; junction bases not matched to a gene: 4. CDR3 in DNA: TGTGCCAGCAGTTTATCCAGGGGGCTGGGCACTGAAGCTTTCTTT. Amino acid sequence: CASSLSRGLGTEAFF.

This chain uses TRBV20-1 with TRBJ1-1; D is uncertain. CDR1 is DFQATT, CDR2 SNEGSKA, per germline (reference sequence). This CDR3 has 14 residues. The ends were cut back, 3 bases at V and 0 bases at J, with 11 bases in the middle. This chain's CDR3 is CSARNDGMNTEAFF. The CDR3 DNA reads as TGCAGTGCTAGGAACGACGGAATGAACACTGAAGCTTTCTTT.

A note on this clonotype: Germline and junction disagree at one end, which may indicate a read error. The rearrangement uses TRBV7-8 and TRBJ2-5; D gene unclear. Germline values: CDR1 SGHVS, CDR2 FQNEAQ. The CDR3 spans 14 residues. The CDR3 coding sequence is TGTGCCAGCGGCTTAATGGAGAGCTTGGAGACCCAGTACTTC. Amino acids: CASGLMESLETQYF.

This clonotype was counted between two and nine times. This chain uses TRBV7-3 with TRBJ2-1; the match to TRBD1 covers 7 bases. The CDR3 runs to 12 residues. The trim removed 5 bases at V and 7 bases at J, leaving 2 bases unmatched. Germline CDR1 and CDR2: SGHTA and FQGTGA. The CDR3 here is CASSKQGNEQFF. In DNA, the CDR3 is TGTGCCAGCAGCAAACAGGGGAATGAGCAGTTCTTC.

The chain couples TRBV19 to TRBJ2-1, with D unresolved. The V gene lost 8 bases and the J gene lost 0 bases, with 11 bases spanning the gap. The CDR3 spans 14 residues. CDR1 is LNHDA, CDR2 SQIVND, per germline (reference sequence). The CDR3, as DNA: TGTGCCAGTGAACGCGACGACTCCTACAATGAGCAGTTCTTC. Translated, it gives CASERDDSYNEQFF.

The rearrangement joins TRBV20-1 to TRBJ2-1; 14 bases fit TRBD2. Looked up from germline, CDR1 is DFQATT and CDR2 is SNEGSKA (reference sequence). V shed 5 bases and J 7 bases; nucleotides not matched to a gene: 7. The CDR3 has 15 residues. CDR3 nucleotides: TGCAGTGCTGAACCGGGACTAGCGGGAGTAAATGAGCAGTTCTTC. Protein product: CSAEPGLAGVNEQFF.

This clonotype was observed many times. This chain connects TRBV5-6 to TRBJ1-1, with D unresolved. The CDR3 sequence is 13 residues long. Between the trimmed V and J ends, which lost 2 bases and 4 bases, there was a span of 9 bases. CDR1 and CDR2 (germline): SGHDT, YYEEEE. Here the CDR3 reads CASSFQTGTEAFF. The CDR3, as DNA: TGTGCCAGCAGCTTCCAGACGGGCACTGAAGCTTTCTTT.

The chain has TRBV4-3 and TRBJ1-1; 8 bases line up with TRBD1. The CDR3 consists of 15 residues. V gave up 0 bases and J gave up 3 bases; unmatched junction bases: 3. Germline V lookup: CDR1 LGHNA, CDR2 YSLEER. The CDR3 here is CASSQDRGPYTEAFF. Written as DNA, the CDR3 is TGCGCCAGCAGCCAAGACAGGGGGCCTTACACTGAAGCTTTCTTT.

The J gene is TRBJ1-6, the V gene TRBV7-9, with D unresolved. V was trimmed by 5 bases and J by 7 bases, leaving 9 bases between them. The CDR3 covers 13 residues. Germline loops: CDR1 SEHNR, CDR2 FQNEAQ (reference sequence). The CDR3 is CASSPQGNSPLHF. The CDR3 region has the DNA TGTGCCAGCAGCCCCCAAGGGAATTCACCCCTCCACTTT.

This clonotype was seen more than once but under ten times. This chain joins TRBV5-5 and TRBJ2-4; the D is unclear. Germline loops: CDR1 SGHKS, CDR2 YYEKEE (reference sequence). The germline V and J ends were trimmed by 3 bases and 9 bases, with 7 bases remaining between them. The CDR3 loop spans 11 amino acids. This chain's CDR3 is CASSSQAIQYF. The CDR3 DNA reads TGTGCCAGCAGCTCCCAAGCCATTCAGTACTTC.

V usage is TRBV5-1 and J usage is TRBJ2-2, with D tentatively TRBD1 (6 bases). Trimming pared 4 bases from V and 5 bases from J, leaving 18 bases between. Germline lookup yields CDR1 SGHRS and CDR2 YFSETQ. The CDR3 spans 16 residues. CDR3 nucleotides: TGCGCCAGCAGCCCGGGTCAGGGACACCAAACCGGGGAGCTGTTTTTT. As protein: CASSPGQGHQTGELFF.

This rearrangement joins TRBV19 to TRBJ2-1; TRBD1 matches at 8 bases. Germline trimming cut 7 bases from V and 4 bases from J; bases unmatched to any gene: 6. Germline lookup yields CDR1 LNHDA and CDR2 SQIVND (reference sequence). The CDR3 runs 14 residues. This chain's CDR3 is CASTPGTGYNEQFF. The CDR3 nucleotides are TGTGCCAGTACCCCCGGGACAGGTTACAATGAGCAGTTCTTC.

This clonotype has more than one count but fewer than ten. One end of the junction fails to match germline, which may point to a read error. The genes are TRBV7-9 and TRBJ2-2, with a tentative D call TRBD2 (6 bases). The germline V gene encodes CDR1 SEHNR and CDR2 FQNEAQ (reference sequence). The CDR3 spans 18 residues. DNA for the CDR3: TGCGCCAGCAGCTTATATGGGCGACGGGGGTGGAGCACCGGGGAGCTGTTTTTT. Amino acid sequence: CASSLYGRRGWSTGELFF.

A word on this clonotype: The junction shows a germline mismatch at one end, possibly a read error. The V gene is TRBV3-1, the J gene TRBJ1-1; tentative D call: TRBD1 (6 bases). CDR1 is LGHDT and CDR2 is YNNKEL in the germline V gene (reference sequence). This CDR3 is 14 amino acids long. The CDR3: CASSRGTPNTEPFF. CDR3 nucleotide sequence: TGTGCCAGCAGTCGCGGGACACCGAACACTGAACCTTTCTTT.

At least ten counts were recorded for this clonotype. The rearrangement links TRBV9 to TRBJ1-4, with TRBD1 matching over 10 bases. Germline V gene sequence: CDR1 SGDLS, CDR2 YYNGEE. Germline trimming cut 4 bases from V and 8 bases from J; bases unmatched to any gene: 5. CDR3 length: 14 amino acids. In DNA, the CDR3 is TGTGCCAGCAGCCCGGGACAGGGGCGAGAAAAACTGTTTTTT. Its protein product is CASSPGQGREKLFF.

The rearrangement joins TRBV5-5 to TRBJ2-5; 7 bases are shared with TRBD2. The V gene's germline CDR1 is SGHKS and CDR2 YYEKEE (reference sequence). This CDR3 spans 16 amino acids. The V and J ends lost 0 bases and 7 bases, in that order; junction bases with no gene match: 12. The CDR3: CASSLALASGPGTQYF. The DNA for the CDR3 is TGTGCCAGCAGCTTGGCCCTGGCTAGCGGTCCGGGGACCCAGTACTTC.

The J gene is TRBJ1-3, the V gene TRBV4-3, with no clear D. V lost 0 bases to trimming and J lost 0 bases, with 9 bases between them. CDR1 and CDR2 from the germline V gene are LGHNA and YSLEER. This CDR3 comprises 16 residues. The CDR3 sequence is CASSQDQAGSGNTIYF. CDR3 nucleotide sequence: TGCGCCAGCAGCCAAGATCAGGCCGGCTCTGGAAACACCATATATTTT.

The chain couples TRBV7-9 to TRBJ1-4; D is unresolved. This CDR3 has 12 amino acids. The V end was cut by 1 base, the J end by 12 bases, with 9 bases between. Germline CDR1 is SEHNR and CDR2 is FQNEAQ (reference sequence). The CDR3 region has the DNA TGTGCCAGCAGCTTAGGAGGGCAGGAACTGTTTTTT. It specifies CASSLGGQELFF.

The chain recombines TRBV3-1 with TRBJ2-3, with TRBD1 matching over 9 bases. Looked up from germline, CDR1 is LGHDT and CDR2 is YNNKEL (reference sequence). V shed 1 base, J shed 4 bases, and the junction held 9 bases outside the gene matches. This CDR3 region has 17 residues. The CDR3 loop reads CASSQVAGQGISDTQYF. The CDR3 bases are TGTGCCAGCAGCCAAGTCGCTGGACAGGGGATCTCAGATACGCAGTATTTT.